This T cell receptor beta chain was sequenced in a study of T cell changes during pregnancy in multiple sclerosis. V was clipped by 1 base and J by 4 bases; unmatched bases: 5. Germline CDR1 is SEHNR and CDR2 is FQNEAQ (reference sequence). CDR3 length: 15 amino acids. Sequenced by immunoSEQ multiplex PCR; TCRdb stores in-frame clones only, minus some. Of about 70,000 clones listed, more than 80% are singletons. V is TRBV7-9 and J is TRBJ2-7; TRBD1 matches at 9 bases. The material sequenced was peripheral blood, taken in the second trimester of pregnancy. The TCR was taken from a female donor in good health, enrolled as a control in a pregnancy study. The CDR3: CASSLGTGAGYEQYF. The CDR3 DNA is TGTGCCAGCAGCTTAGGGACAGGGGCGGGTTACGAGCAGTACTTC.